These T cell receptor beta chains were read from a single sample in a study of T cells in Graves' hyperthyroidism and ophthalmopathy. TCRdb called the multiplex PCR reads again in MiXCR, with one record for every CDR3 protein. This table holds approximately 510,000 distinct CDR3 sequences, roughly 20% found once. The sample was blood. The receptors were gathered from a man aged 18 to 35 with Graves' hyperthyroidism. The CDR3 runs from the conserved cysteine through the conserved F or W. A D gene is named only where the DNA matches it firmly. Not all rows give a size; the values are once, few, many and, for expanded clones, a class.

j_call | v_call | d_call | cdr3_length | clone_size | cdr3_nt | cdr3_aa
TRBJ2-2 | TRBV24-1 | - | 18 | many | TGTGCCACCAGTGATCCACTTCCCCCGACAGGCGTGACCGGGGAGCTGTTTTTT | CATSDPLPPTGVTGELFF
TRBJ1-2 | TRBV3-1 | TRBD1 | 14 | many | TGTGCCAGCAGCCCACGACAGGGGATCTATGGCTACACCTTC | CASSPRQGIYGYTF
TRBJ1-5 | TRBV12-3/TRBV12-4 | - | 16 | many | TGTGCCAGCAGTCCTTTTTCCACAGATAGCAATCAGCCCCAGCATTTT | CASSPFSTDSNQPQHF
TRBJ1-5 | TRBV24-1 | TRBD1 | 16 | many | TGTGCCACCAGTGATCCGGGACAGGGGCTCCTCTCGCCCCAGCATTTT | CATSDPGQGLLSPQHF
TRBJ2-7 | TRBV28 | - | 13 | - | TGTGCCAGCATGTCGGCACCCTCCTACGAGCAGTACTTC | CASMSAPSYEQYF
TRBJ1-5 | TRBV9 | TRBD1 | 15 | once | TGTGCCAGCATCGTAGATTGGACAGGAAATCAGCCCCAGCATTTT | CASIVDWTGNQPQHF
TRBJ2-5 | TRBV12-3/TRBV12-4 | TRBD1 | 14 | - | TGTGCCAGCGGACCCCCGACAGGGTTGGAGACCCAGTACTTC | CASGPPTGLETQYF
TRBJ2-7 | TRBV7-9 | TRBD1 | 15 | few | TGTGCCAGCAGCTTACCTGGGACAGGGGTTGGCGAGCAGTACTTC | CASSLPGTGVGEQYF
TRBJ1-1 | TRBV4-1 | - | 14 | - | TGCGCCAGCAGCCAAGGAATGGGAGCGACTGAAGCTTTCTTT | CASSQGMGATEAFF
TRBJ1-5 | TRBV6-1 | - | 16 | many | TGTGCCAGCACCTGGGCAACTCCCTGGGGCAATCAGCCCCAGCATTTT | CASTWATPWGNQPQHF
TRBJ2-5 | TRBV6-2/TRBV6-3 | - | 14 | many | TGTGCCAGCAGCGTCCTTAGGGGGGGGGAGACCCAGTACTTC | CASSVLRGGETQYF
TRBJ2-4 | TRBV15 | - | 13 | many | TGTGCCACCAGCAGTGGGGCTGTAAACATTCAGTACTTC | CATSSGAVNIQYF
TRBJ2-7 | TRBV28 | - | 13 | many | TGTGCCAGCAGTTTGCGGGGAAACTACGAGCAGTACTTC | CASSLRGNYEQYF
TRBJ1-2 | TRBV30 | TRBD1 | 12 | many | TGTGCCTGGGCAGGCAGGGGGTCTGGCTACACCTTC | CAWAGRGSGYTF
TRBJ2-5 | TRBV12-3/TRBV12-4 | TRBD1 | 15 | - | TGTGCCAGCAGTTTGGGACAGGAGAGGGGAGAGACCCAGTACTTC | CASSLGQERGETQYF
TRBJ2-2 | TRBV12-3/TRBV12-4 | - | 15 | many | TGTGCCAGCAGTTTACTCCGGGGTGGTACCGGGGAGCTGTTTTTT | CASSLLRGGTGELFF
TRBJ1-2 | TRBV6-1 | - | 15 | - | TGTGCCAGCAGTGAAGTTCCGGAGACAGGCTATGGCTACACCTTC | CASSEVPETGYGYTF
TRBJ1-5 | TRBV12-3/TRBV12-4 | - | 12 | few | TGTGCCAGCACCCTATCTAATCAGCCCCAGCATTTT | CASTLSNQPQHF
TRBJ1-2 | TRBV4-2 | - | 17 | - | TGTGCCAGCAGCGCCGCACAACAGAGGACTTTGAACTATGGCTACACCTTC | CASSAAQQRTLNYGYTF
TRBJ1-3 | TRBV6-1 | - | 17 | many | TGTGCCAGCAGTAAATCCGGGACCAACGTACTAGCTAACACCATATATTTT | CASSKSGTNVLANTIYF
TRBJ2-7 | TRBV27 | - | 14 | - | TGTGCCAGCAGGAGGGACACCCTCTCCTACGAGCAGTACTTC | CASRRDTLSYEQYF
TRBJ1-2 | TRBV19 | - | 12 | many | TGTGCCAGTCGTCATTTCCTGGGGGGCTACACCTTC | CASRHFLGGYTF
TRBJ2-4 | TRBV28 | - | 15 | - | TGTGCCAGCAGTTTATTCACCGGGACCGAAAACATTCAGTACTTC | CASSLFTGTENIQYF